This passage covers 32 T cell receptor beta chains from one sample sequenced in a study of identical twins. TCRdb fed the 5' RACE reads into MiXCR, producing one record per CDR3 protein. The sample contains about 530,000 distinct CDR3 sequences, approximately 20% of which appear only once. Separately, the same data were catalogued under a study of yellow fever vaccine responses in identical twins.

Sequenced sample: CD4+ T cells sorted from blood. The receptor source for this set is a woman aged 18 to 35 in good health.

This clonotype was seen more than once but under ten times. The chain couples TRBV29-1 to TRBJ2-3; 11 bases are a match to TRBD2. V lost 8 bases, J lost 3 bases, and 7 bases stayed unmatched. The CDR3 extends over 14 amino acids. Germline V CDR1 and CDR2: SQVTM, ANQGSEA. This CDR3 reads CSLRLAGSTDTQYF. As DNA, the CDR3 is TGCAGCCTCAGACTAGCGGGGTCGACAGATACGCAGTATTTT.

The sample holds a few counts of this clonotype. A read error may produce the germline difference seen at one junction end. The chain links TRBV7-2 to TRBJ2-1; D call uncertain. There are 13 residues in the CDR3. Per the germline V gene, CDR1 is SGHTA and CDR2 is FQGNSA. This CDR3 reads CASSKEEYSEQFF. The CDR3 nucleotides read TGTGCCAGCAGCAAAGAAGAGTACAGTGAGCAGTTCTTC.

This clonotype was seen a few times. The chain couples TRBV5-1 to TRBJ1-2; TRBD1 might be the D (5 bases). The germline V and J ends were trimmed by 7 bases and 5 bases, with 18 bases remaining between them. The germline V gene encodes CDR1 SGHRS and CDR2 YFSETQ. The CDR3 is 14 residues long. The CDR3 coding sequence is TGCGCCAGCTCCCTTGTGCAGGGCGGATATGGCTACACCTTC. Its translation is CASSLVQGGYGYTF.

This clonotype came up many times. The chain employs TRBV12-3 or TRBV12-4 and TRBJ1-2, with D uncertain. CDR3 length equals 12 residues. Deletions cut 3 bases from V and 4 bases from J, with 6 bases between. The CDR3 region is CASSLPLYGYTF. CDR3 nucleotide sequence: TGTGCCAGCAGTTTGCCTCTCTATGGCTACACCTTC.

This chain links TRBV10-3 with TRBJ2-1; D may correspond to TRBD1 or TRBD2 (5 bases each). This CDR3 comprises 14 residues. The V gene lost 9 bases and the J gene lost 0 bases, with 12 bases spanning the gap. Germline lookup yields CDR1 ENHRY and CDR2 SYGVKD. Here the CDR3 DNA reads TGTGCCATTGCACTTGGGGGCTCCTACAATGAGCAGTTCTTC. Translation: CAIALGGSYNEQFF.

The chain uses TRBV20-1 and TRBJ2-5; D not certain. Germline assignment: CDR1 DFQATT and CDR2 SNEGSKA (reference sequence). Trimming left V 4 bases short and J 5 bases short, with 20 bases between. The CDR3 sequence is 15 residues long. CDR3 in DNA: TGCAGTGCTAATAAACCTCCCTACTCGAGGGAGACCCAGTACTTC. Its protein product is CSANKPPYSRETQYF.

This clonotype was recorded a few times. This CDR3 reads CASSPERGGRDEQFF. CDR3 in DNA: TGTGCCAGCAGCCCGGAGCGGGGGGGCCGGGATGAGCAGTTCTTC. The chain has TRBV3-1 and TRBJ2-1; 10 bases are shared with TRBD2. The V and J ends lost 4 bases and 8 bases, in that order; junction bases with no gene match: 8. The CDR3 is made up of 15 amino acids. Germline loops: CDR1 LGHDT, CDR2 YNNKEL (reference sequence).

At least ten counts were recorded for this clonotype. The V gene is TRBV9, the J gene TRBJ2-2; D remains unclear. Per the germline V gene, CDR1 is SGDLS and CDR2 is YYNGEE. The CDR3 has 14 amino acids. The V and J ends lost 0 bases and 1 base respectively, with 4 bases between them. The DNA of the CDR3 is TGTGCCAGCAGCGTAGACAAGAACACCGGGGAGCTGTTTTTT. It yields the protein CASSVDKNTGELFF.

The chain's CDR3 is CSGSSYNEQFF. CDR3 bases: TGCAGCGGGAGTTCCTACAATGAGCAGTTCTTC. The chain joins TRBV20-1 to TRBJ2-1, with D perhaps matching TRBD2 (6 bases). The CDR3 covers 11 residues. Germline V CDR1 and CDR2: DFQATT, SNEGSKA (reference sequence).

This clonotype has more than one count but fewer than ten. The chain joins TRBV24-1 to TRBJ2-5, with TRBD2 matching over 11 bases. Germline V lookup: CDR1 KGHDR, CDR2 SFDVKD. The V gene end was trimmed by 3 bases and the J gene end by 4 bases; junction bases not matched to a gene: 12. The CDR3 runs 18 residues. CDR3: CATSDVGGGLAGGETQYF. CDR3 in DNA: TGTGCCACCAGTGATGTCGGGGGGGGTCTAGCGGGAGGAGAGACCCAGTACTTC.

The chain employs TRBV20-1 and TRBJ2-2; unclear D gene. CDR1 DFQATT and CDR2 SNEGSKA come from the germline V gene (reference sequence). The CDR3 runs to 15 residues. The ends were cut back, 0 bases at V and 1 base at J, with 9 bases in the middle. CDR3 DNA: TGCAGTGCTAGAGATTATCCAGGGAACACCGGGGAGCTGTTTTTT. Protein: CSARDYPGNTGELFF.

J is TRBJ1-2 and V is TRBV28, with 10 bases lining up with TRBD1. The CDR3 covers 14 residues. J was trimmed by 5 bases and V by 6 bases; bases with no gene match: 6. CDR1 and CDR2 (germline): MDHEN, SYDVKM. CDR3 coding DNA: TGTGCCAGCAGGCCGGGACAGGGGTATTATGGCTACACCTTC. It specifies CASRPGQGYYGYTF.

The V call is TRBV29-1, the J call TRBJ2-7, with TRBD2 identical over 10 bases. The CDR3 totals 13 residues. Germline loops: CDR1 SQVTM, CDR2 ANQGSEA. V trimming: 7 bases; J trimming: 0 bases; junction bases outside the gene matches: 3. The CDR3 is CSAAGGPSYEQYF. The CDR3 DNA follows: TGCAGCGCAGCGGGAGGGCCCTCCTACGAGCAGTACTTC.

In DNA, the CDR3 is TGCGCCAGCAGTCATGGGACAGGGAGGGTCCCTGAAGCTTTCTTT. Its translation is CASSHGTGRVPEAFF. This chain joins TRBV10-2 and TRBJ1-1, with TRBD1 matching 9 bases. Trimming took 5 bases from V and 6 from J; bases not matched to a gene: 10. CDR1 WSHSY and CDR2 SAAADI come from the germline V gene. The CDR3 extends over 15 amino acids.

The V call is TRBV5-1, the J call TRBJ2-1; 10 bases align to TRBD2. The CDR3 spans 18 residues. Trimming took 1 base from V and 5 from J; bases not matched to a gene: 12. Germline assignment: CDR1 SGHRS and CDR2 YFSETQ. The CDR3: CASSLPSGGDIYDNEQFF. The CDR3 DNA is TGCGCCAGCAGCTTGCCTAGCGGGGGAGATATCTACGACAATGAGCAGTTCTTC.

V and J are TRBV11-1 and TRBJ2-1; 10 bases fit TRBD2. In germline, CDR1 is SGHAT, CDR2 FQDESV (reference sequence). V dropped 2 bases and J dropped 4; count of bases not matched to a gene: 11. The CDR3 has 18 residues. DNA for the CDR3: TGTGCCAGCAGCTTATGGCTAGCGGGAGTGGGGCCGTACAATGAGCAGTTCTTC. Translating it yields CASSLWLAGVGPYNEQFF.

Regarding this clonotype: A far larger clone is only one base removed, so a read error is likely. The CDR3 DNA sequence: TGTGCCAGCATTCCCGGGACTAGCGGGAACAATGAGCAGTTCTTC. This gives the protein CASIPGTSGNNEQFF. The rearrangement uses TRBV6-1 and TRBJ2-1, with TRBD2 matching over 13 bases. Losses at the gene ends were 7 bases for V and 5 bases for J; bases not matched to a gene: 5. The CDR3 spans 15 residues. Looked up from germline, CDR1 is MNHNS and CDR2 is SASEGT.

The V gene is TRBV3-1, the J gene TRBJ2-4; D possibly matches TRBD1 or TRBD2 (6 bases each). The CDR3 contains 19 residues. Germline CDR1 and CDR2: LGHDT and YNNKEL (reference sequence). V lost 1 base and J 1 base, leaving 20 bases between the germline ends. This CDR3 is CASSQASGGHKAAKNIQYF. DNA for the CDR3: TGTGCCAGCAGCCAAGCCTCCGGGGGCCATAAAGCGGCCAAAAACATTCAGTACTTC.

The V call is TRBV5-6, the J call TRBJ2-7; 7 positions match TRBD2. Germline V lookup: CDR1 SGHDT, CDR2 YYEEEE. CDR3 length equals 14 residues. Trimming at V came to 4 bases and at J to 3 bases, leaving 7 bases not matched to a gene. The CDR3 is CASSDRAGIYEQYF. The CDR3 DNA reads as TGTGCCAGCAGCGACCGAGCGGGGATCTACGAGCAGTACTTC.

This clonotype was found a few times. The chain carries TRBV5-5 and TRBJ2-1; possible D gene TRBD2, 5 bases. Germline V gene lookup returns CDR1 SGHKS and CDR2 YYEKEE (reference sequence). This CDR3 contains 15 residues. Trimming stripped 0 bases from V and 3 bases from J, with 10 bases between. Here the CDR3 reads CASSLEAAYYNEQFF. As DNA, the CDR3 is TGTGCCAGCAGCTTGGAAGCGGCCTACTACAATGAGCAGTTCTTC.

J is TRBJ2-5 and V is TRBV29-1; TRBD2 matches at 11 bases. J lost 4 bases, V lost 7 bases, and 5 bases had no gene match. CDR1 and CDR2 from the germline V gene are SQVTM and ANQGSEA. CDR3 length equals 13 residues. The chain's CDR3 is CSGLAGGGETQYF. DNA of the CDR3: TGCAGCGGTCTAGCGGGAGGAGGAGAGACCCAGTACTTC.

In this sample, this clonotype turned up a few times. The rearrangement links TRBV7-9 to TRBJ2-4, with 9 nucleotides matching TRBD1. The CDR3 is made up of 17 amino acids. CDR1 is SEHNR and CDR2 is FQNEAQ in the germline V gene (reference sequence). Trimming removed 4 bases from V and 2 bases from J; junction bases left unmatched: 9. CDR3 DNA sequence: TGTGCCAGCAGCTCTACAGGGGGCCAAGCTTCCAAAAACATTCAGTACTTC. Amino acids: CASSSTGGQASKNIQYF.

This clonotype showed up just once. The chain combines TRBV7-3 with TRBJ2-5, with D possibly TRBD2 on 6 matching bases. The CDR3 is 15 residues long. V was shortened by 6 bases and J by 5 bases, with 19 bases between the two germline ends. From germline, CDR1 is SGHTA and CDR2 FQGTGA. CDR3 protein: CASREGSGRGETQYF. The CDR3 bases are TGTGCCAGCAGGGAGGGGAGTGGGCGAGGCGAGACCCAGTACTTC. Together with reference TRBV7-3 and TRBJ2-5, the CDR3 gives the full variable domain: GAGVSQTPSNKVTEKGKYVELRCDPISGHTALYWYRQSLGQGPEFLIYFQGTGAADDSGLPNDRFFAVRPEGSVSTLKIQRTERGDSAVYLCASREGSGRGETQYFGPGTRLLVL.

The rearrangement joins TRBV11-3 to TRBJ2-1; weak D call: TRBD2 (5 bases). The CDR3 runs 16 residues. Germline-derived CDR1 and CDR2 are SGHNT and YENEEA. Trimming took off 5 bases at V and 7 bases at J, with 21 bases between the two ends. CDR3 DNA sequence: TGTGCCAGCAGCCCCACACCCCAGAGCACGGGGAATGAGCAGTTCTTC. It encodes CASSPTPQSTGNEQFF.

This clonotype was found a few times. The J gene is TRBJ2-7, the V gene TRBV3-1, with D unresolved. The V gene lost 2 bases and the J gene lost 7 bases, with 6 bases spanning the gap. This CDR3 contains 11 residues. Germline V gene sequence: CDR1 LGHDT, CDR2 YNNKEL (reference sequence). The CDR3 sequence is CASSQSREQYF. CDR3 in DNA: TGTGCCAGCAGCCAAAGTCGAGAGCAGTACTTC.

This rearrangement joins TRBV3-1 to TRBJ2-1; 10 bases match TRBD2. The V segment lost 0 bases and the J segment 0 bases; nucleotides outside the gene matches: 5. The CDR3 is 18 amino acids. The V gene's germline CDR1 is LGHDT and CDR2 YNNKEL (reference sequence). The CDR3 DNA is TGTGCCAGCAGCCAAGACAGCATAGCGGGGGGCTCCTACAATGAGCAGTTCTTC. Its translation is CASSQDSIAGGSYNEQFF.

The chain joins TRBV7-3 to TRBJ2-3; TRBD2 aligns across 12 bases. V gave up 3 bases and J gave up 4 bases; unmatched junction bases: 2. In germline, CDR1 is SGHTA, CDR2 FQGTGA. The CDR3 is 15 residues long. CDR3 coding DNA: TGTGCCAGCAGCTTTCTAGCGGGAGGGGCAGATACGCAGTATTTT. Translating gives CASSFLAGGADTQYF.

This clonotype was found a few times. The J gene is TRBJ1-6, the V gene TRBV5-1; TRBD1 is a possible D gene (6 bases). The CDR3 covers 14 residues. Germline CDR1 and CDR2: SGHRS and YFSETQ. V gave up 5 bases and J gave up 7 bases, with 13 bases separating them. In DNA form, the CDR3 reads TGCGCCAGCAGAAAGGGGGACGGGAATTCACCCCTCCACTTT. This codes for CASRKGDGNSPLHF. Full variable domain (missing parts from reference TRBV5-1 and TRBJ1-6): KAGVTQTPRYLIKTRGQQVTLSCSPISGHRSVSWYQQTPGQGLQFLFEYFSETQRNKGNFPGRFSGRQFSNSRSEMNVSTLELGDSALYLCASRKGDGNSPLHFGNGTRLTVT.

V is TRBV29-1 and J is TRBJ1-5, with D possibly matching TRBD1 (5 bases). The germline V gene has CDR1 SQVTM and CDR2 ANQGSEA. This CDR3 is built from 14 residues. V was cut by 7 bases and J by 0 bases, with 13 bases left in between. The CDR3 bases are TGCAGCGCCGGGGGACTCTTTAGCAATCAGCCCCAGCATTTT. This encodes CSAGGLFSNQPQHF.

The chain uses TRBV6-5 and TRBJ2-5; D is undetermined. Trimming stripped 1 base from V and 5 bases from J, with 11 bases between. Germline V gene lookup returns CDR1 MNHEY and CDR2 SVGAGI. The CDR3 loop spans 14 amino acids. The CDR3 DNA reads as TGTGCCAGCAGTTACTACCCGGCTGGGGAGACCCAGTACTTC. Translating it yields CASSYYPAGETQYF.

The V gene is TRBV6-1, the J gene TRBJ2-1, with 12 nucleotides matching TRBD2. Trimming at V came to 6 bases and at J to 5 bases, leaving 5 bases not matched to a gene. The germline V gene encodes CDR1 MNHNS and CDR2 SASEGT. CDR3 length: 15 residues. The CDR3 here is CASRGLAGLHNEQFF. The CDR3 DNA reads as TGTGCCAGCAGAGGACTAGCGGGGCTCCACAATGAGCAGTTCTTC.

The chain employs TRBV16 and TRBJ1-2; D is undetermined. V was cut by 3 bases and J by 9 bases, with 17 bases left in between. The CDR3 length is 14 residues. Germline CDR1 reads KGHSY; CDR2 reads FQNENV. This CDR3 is CASSHSAVTYRYTF. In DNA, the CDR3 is TGTGCCAGCAGCCATTCGGCCGTCACTTATCGCTACACCTTC. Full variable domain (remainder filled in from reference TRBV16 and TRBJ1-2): GEEVAQTPKHLVRGEGQKAKLYCAPIKGHSYVFWYQQVLKNEFKFLISFQNENVFDETGMPKERFSAKCLPNSPCSLEIQATKLEDSAVYFCASSHSAVTYRYTFGSGTRLTVV.